This TCR beta chain was sequenced for a study of cytomegalovirus exposure and HLA in healthy donors. For the study at large: Of a few hundred genotyped donors, about 81% clustered with self-reported Caucasian donors. Study-level points and caveats: The classifier reportedly diagnosed cytomegalovirus status with high sensitivity and specificity. Rates of TCR association differed by HLA locus in a later analysis, with DRB1 highest and HLA-C lowest.

Looked up from germline, CDR1 is MDHEN and CDR2 is SYDVKM. The CDR3 is 16 amino acids. The V gene lost 8 bases and the J gene lost 4 bases, with 20 bases spanning the gap. The PCR ran on 60 Vbeta and 13 Jbeta primers. How the authors handled the data: Roughly 80 million unique TCR beta chains, about 12 million shared, were counted in a later analysis. The method was immunoSEQ multiplex PCR; TCRdb's version includes in-frame clones alone and lacks a portion of them. That table is the source of V, J and clone size, and D and trimming were worked out from the DNA. Of 100,000 to 150,000 clones listed, around 73% are singletons. Details on this clone: What it binds is not known.

The sample comprised PBMCs. The chain joins TRBV28 to TRBJ1-4, with D possibly matching TRBD1 (5 bases). This TCR came from a female donor in good health and CMV-seronegative. The DNA for the CDR3 is TGTGCCAGCTGGGGGTGGGGCGGGGGAATTAATGAAAAACTGTTTTTT. It specifies CASWGWGGGINEKLFF.